This TCR beta chain was recovered during a study of shared clonotypes between healthy human individuals. The CDR3 is 12 residues long. V lost 7 bases, J lost 5 bases, and 12 bases lay in between. CDR1 is MDHEN, CDR2 SYDVKM, per germline. This clone was recorded a few times. Researchers ran the assay at a deep level. As processed by the authors: ImmunoSEQ output held junction-only sequences without quality scores, so filtering differed. Some clones are missing from TCRdb's copy, which holds only in-frame ones; the method was immunoSEQ multiplex PCR. Clone size and V and J calls were adopted from that table, with D and trimming inferred from the DNA. The table shows 300,000 to 400,000 clones, with roughly 87% occurring only once.

The genes are TRBV28 and TRBJ2-7; no clear D. The sample taken for sequencing was memory CD8+ T cells sorted from blood. Subset: CD45RO+ cells pooled with CCR7-negative TemRA cells. This receptor was obtained from a man in his late teens or twenties in good health. The CDR3 DNA reads TGTGCCAGCACTTCAGGATACAACGAGCAGTACTTC. Translated, it gives CASTSGYNEQYF.